This T cell receptor beta chain was identified in a study of response to subunit inactivated influenza vaccine. Findings and limits, study-wide: Few additional T cells are recruited per seasonal influenza vaccination, authors suggested.

This CDR3 spans 13 amino acids. The germline gives CDR1 SGHAT, CDR2 FQNNGV. J gave up 7 bases and V 5 bases, and 3 bases lay outside the gene matches. This clonotype was detected many times. Its antigen is currently unknown. TCRdb re-analysed the RT-PCR reads in MiXCR, keeping a single row per CDR3 protein. The data show about 800,000 distinct CDR3 sequences, 21% seen once. The TCR originated in a man in his fifties or sixties who received an inactivated influenza vaccine. The material sequenced was PBMCs from blood, taken roughly 5 days after vaccination. The chain carries TRBV11-2 and TRBJ2-1; TRBD2 aligns across 9 bases. CDR3 sequence reads: CASSRGGANEQFF. CDR3 sequence (DNA): TGTGCCAGCAGCCGCGGGGGGGCAAATGAGCAGTTCTTC.